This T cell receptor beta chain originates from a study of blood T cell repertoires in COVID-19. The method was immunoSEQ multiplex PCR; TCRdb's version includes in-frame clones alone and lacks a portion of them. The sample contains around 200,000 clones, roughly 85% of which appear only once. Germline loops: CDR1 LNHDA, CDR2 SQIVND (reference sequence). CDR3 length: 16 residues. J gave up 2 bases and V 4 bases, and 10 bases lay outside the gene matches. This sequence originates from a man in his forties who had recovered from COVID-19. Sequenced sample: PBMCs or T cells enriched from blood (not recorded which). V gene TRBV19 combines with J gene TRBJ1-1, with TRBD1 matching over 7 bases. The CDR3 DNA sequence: TGTGCCAGTAGTAAAGGAACCGGGACAGTAAACACTGAAGCTTTCTTT. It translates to CASSKGTGTVNTEAFF.